This T cell receptor (beta chain) emerged from a study of blood T cell repertoires in COVID-19. Study-level background: Sources were T cells, B-cell-depleted T cells, or PBMCs; the material itself was cDNA or gDNA.

Authors' data handling: Estimation of nucleated cell counts was performed using reference gene primer amplification. Profiled with immunoSEQ multiplex PCR; TCRdb holds only in-frame clones, not every one. V, J and clone size derive from that table, while D and trimming were established from the DNA sequence. Among over 300,000 clones, approximately 85% were seen once, and the ten largest hold under 2%. The origin of this receptor is a woman in her 50s with acute or convalescent COVID-19. Material for sequencing was peripheral blood.

The CDR3 sequence is CASSQGLRYEQYF. CDR3 bases: TGCGCCAGCAGCCAGGGCCTCCGCTACGAGCAGTACTTC. This chain joins TRBV4-3 and TRBJ2-7; D call uncertain. The CDR3 sequence is 13 residues long. V lost 3 bases, J lost 3 bases, and 9 bases lay in between. Germline values: CDR1 LGHNA, CDR2 YSLEER.